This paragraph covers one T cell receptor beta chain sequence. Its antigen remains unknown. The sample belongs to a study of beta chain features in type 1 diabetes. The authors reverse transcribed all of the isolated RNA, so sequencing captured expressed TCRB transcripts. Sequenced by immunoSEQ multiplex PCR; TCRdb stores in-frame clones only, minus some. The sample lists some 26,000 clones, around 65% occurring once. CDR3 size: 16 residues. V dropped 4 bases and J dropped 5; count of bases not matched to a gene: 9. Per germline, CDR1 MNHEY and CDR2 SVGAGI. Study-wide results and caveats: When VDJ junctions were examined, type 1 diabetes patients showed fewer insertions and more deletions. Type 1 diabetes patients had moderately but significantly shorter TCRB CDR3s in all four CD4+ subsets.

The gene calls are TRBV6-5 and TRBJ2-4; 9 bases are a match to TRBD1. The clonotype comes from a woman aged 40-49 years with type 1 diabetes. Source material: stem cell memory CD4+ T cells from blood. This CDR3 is CASSSLTGGKENIQYF. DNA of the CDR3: TGTGCCAGCAGTTCGCTGACAGGGGGGAAGGAAAACATTCAGTACTTC.